Below are 23 T cell receptor beta chains sequenced from a single sample in a study of shared clonotypes between healthy human individuals. Some clones are missing from TCRdb's copy, which holds only in-frame ones; the method was immunoSEQ multiplex PCR. The profile shows a few million clones, more than 90% of them singletons. The sequencing input was naive CD4+ T cells sorted from blood. Specified subset: CD45RA+ positively selected. These TCRs come from a man younger than 35 in good health.

The V gene is TRBV12-5, the J gene TRBJ2-4; 8 nucleotides line up with TRBD1. The CDR3 runs 17 residues. The germline CDR1 and CDR2 sequences are LGHNT and FRNRAP. V shed 4 bases, J shed 0 bases, and the junction held 8 bases outside the gene matches. In DNA, the CDR3 is TGTGCTAGTGGTTCGACGGGACAGGCGCTAGCCAAAAACATTCAGTACTTC. It encodes CASGSTGQALAKNIQYF.

The table lists this clone with a few counts. The chain is built from TRBV14 and TRBJ1-6, with no clear D. Trimming left V 0 bases short and J 6 bases short, with 6 bases between. This CDR3 has 14 residues. The germline gives CDR1 SGHDN, CDR2 FVKESK. CDR3 nucleotide sequence: TGTGCCAGCAGCCAAGATTTCGCTAATTCACCCCTCCACTTT. Translated: CASSQDFANSPLHF.

This rearrangement joins TRBV7-8 to TRBJ1-2; TRBD1 matches at 11 bases. Germline assignment: CDR1 SGHVS and CDR2 FQNEAQ. The V gene end was trimmed by 4 bases and the J gene end by 8 bases; junction bases not matched to a gene: 3. The CDR3 is 13 amino acids. The CDR3 DNA sequence: TGTGCCAGCAGCTCGGACAGGGGGCTGGGCTACACCTTC. Amino acids: CASSSDRGLGYTF.

The V and J genes are TRBV11-2 and TRBJ2-7; the match to TRBD1 covers 9 bases. The length of the CDR3 is 16 residues. The V gene end was trimmed by 0 bases and the J gene end by 2 bases; junction bases not matched to a gene: 5. The germline V gene encodes CDR1 SGHAT and CDR2 FQNNGV. The CDR3 spells CASSLESGTGTYEQYF. The CDR3 DNA sequence: TGTGCCAGCAGCTTAGAAAGCGGGACAGGGACCTACGAGCAGTACTTC.

The chain couples TRBV30 to TRBJ1-3, with a possible D match to TRBD1 (6 bases). Trimming took off 2 bases at V and 3 bases at J, with 17 bases between the two ends. CDR1 and CDR2 from the germline V gene are GTSNPN and SVGIG (reference sequence). There are 16 residues in the CDR3. In DNA form, the CDR3 reads TGTGCCTGGAGTTGGGGGTTGGGGGCGCGTGGAAACACCATATATTTT. It translates to CAWSWGLGARGNTIYF.

V and J are TRBV12-5 and TRBJ2-7; 7 nucleotides line up with TRBD1. The CDR3 is 15 residues long. Trimming at V came to 5 bases and at J to 0 bases, leaving 7 bases not matched to a gene. CDR1 LGHNT and CDR2 FRNRAP come from the germline V gene. As DNA, the CDR3 is TGTGCTAGTGGTGGGTCAGGGGGAAGCTCCTACGAGCAGTACTTC. Encoded protein: CASGGSGGSSYEQYF. Looking up the rest from reference TRBV12-5 and TRBJ2-7 gives the full variable domain: DARVTQTPRHKVTEMGQEVTMRCQPILGHNTVFWYRQTMMQGLELLAYFRNRAPLDDSGMPKDRFSAEMPDATLATLKIQPSEPRDSAVYFCASGGSGGSSYEQYFGPGTRLTVT.

The V call is TRBV4-1, the J call TRBJ2-7, with D perhaps matching TRBD2 (5 bases). Germline lookup yields CDR1 MGHRA and CDR2 YSYEKL. The germline V and J ends were trimmed by 1 base and 3 bases, with 7 bases remaining between them. This CDR3 region has 13 residues. Here the CDR3 reads CASSQVGGYEQYF. Here the CDR3 DNA reads TGCGCCAGCAGCCAAGTAGGAGGCTACGAGCAGTACTTC.

Comment on this clone: The same CDR3 also results from other DNA sequences found in this sample. The gene calls are TRBV5-4 and TRBJ2-3; D perhaps matches TRBD1 (5 bases). Looked up from germline, CDR1 is SGHNT and CDR2 is YYREEE (reference sequence). This CDR3 spans 13 amino acids. V lost 0 bases, J lost 5 bases, and 7 bases lay in between. The CDR3 DNA sequence: TGTGCCAGCAGCTTGGGAAGGGGAGATACGCAGTATTTT. It codes for CASSLGRGDTQYF.

This clone was observed a single time. The J gene is TRBJ1-4, the V gene TRBV25-1, with D perhaps matching TRBD1 (6 bases). This CDR3 is built from 14 residues. The germline CDR1 and CDR2 sequences are MGHDK and SYGVNS. The ends were cut back, 6 bases at V and 2 bases at J, with 10 bases in the middle. The DNA for the CDR3 is TGTGCCAGCAGGAACACAGGGACTAATGAAAAACTGTTTTTT. Translation: CASRNTGTNEKLFF. The whole variable domain, remainder taken from reference TRBV25-1 and TRBJ1-4, is EADIYQTPRYLVIGTGKKITLECSQTMGHDKMYWYQQDPGMELHLIHYSYGVNSTEKGDLSSESTVSRIRTEHFPLTLESARPSHTSQYLCASRNTGTNEKLFFGSGTQLSVL.

The chain is built from TRBV6-5 and TRBJ2-7, with 10 bases fitting TRBD1. The CDR3 consists of 13 residues. J gave up 3 bases and V 6 bases, and 2 bases lay outside the gene matches. Germline-derived CDR1 and CDR2 are MNHEY and SVGAGI. CDR3 residues: CASSGTGVYEQYF. In DNA, the CDR3 is TGTGCCAGCAGCGGGACAGGGGTCTACGAGCAGTACTTC.

The V call is TRBV19, the J call TRBJ1-1, with D unclear. CDR3 size: 14 residues. The V and J ends lost 5 bases and 3 bases respectively, with 13 bases between them. Germline assignment: CDR1 LNHDA and CDR2 SQIVND (reference sequence). The CDR3 reads CASSVTFEHTEAFF. The CDR3 DNA reads as TGTGCCAGTAGTGTAACATTCGAGCACACTGAAGCTTTCTTT.

This clone was counted a single time. This sequence joins TRBV18 and TRBJ1-4; weak D call: TRBD1 (6 bases). The V gene's germline CDR1 is KGHSH and CDR2 LQKENI. V gave up 8 bases and J gave up 6 bases, with 13 bases separating them. The CDR3 is 13 residues long. The CDR3 spells CASRGQGDEKLFF. The CDR3 DNA sequence: TGTGCCAGCCGGGGGCAGGGCGATGAAAAACTGTTTTTT.

This chain links TRBV6-6 with TRBJ2-5; the D call may be TRBD1 or TRBD2 (5 bases each). The CDR3 has 12 residues. V shed 8 bases and J shed 5 bases, with 12 bases lying between them. The germline CDR1 and CDR2 sequences are MNHNY and SVGAGI (reference sequence). The CDR3 DNA reads TGTGCCAGCGGGGCTAGCTGGGAGACCCAGTACTTC. Translating gives CASGASWETQYF.

The rearrangement joins TRBV27 to TRBJ2-2; D may be TRBD2 (6 bases). The germline V and J ends were trimmed by 8 bases and 2 bases, with 9 bases remaining between them. Germline lookup yields CDR1 MNHEY and CDR2 SMNVEV (reference sequence). This CDR3 region has 13 residues. The CDR3 here is CASQGLNTGELFF. The DNA of the CDR3 is TGTGCCAGCCAGGGACTTAACACCGGGGAGCTGTTTTTT.

The rearrangement uses TRBV14 and TRBJ2-7; 9 bases are a match to TRBD1. With 3 bases clipped from V and 3 bases from J, the junction kept 12 bases outside the gene matches. The CDR3 has 17 residues. Germline-derived CDR1 and CDR2 are SGHDN and FVKESK. The CDR3: CASSHRPGQGRGYEQYF. The DNA for the CDR3 is TGTGCCAGCAGCCATCGACCGGGACAGGGTAGGGGCTACGAGCAGTACTTC.

The CDR3 coding sequence is TGCGCCAGCGGCGAGCGGCTAATCACAGATACGCAGTATTTT. This codes for CASGERLITDTQYF. The rearrangement joins TRBV5-1 to TRBJ2-3; maybe TRBD2 (5 bases). V lost 7 bases and J 2 bases, leaving 14 bases between the germline ends. CDR1 SGHRS and CDR2 YFSETQ come from the germline V gene. CDR3 length: 14 amino acids.

The rearrangement links TRBV5-4 to TRBJ2-7, with D perhaps TRBD2 (7 bases). V dropped 7 bases and J dropped 0 bases, with 11 bases sitting between them. Germline values: CDR1 SGHNT, CDR2 YYREEE (reference sequence). CDR3 size: 13 residues. The CDR3 here is CASGGASSYEQYF. The CDR3 DNA reads as TGTGCCAGCGGGGGGGCGAGCTCCTACGAGCAGTACTTC.

The CDR3 DNA sequence: TGTGCCAGCAGTCCCGGACAGGGGCGACTAGGGGAGCAGTACTTC. Its translation is CASSPGQGRLGEQYF. The chain recombines TRBV6-6 with TRBJ2-7; 9 bases agree with TRBD1. V lost 5 bases to trimming and J lost 7 bases; unmatched junction nucleotides: 12. CDR3 length: 15 amino acids. In germline, CDR1 is MNHNY, CDR2 SVGAGI (reference sequence).

This sequence joins TRBV6-6 and TRBJ1-1, with 9 nucleotides matching TRBD1. This CDR3 has 16 amino acids. Germline V gene sequence: CDR1 MNHNY, CDR2 SVGAGI (reference sequence). V shed 6 bases, J shed 4 bases, and the junction held 12 bases outside the gene matches. Here the CDR3 DNA reads TGTGCCAGCAGCCTATTCGGGACAGGGCACGTCACTGAAGCTTTCTTT. It translates to CASSLFGTGHVTEAFF.

V gene TRBV28 combines with J gene TRBJ1-3; D call uncertain. V gave up 3 bases and J gave up 8 bases, with 17 bases separating them. This CDR3 contains 15 residues. CDR1 and CDR2 (germline): MDHEN, SYDVKM. CDR3 protein: CASSLPRPSSYTIYF. CDR3 bases: TGTGCCAGCAGTTTGCCTCGGCCTTCTTCATACACCATATATTTT.

A note on this clone: Other DNA sequences in this specimen translate into the identical CDR3. The chain couples TRBV5-4 to TRBJ1-1; D gene ambiguous. Germline CDR1 is SGHNT and CDR2 is YYREEE (reference sequence). This CDR3 is built from 13 residues. The V and J ends lost 0 bases and 1 base respectively, with 4 bases between them. The CDR3 nucleotides read TGTGCCAGCAGCTTGGGTTCGAACACTGAAGCTTTCTTT. This translates into CASSLGSNTEAFF.

This chain connects TRBV5-1 to TRBJ1-1, with D hard to call. CDR1 is SGHRS and CDR2 is YFSETQ in the germline V gene. V lost 4 bases, J lost 2 bases, and 12 bases lay in between. The CDR3 is 14 amino acids. The CDR3 region is CASSADSRNTEAFF. As DNA, the CDR3 is TGCGCCAGCAGCGCGGACTCTAGAAACACTGAAGCTTTCTTT.

As for this clone: This sample includes further DNA sequences coding for the same CDR3. The chain uses TRBV5-1 and TRBJ1-2; D gene ambiguous. Per the germline V gene, CDR1 is SGHRS and CDR2 is YFSETQ. Trimming took off 0 bases at V and 2 bases at J, with 8 bases between the two ends. CDR3 size: 14 residues. CDR3: CASSLGPTNYGYTF. Here the CDR3 DNA reads TGCGCCAGCAGCTTGGGGCCAACAAACTATGGCTACACCTTC. The whole variable domain, filled in from reference TRBV5-1 and TRBJ1-2, reads KAGVTQTPRYLIKTRGQQVTLSCSPISGHRSVSWYQQTPGQGLQFLFEYFSETQRNKGNFPGRFSGRQFSNSRSEMNVSTLELGDSALYLCASSLGPTNYGYTFGSGTRLTVV.